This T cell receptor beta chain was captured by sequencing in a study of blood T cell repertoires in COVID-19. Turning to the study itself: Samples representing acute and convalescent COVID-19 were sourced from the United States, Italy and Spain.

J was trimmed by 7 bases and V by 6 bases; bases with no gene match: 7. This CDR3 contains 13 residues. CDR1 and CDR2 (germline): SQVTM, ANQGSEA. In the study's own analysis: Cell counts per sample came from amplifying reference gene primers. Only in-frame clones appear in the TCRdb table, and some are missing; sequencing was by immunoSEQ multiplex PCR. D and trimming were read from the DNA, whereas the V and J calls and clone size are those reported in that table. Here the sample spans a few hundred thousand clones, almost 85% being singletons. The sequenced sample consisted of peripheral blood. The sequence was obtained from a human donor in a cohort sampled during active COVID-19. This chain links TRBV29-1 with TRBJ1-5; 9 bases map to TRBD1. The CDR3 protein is CSVATGGGQPQHF. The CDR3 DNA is TGCAGCGTAGCCACAGGGGGCGGGCAGCCCCAGCATTTT. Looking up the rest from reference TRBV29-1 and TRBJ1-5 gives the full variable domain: SAVISQKPSRDICQRGTSLTIQCQVDSQVTMMFWYRQQPGQSLTLIATANQGSEATYESGFVIDKFPISRPNLTFSTLTVSNMSPEDSSIYLCSVATGGGQPQHFGDGTRLSIL.